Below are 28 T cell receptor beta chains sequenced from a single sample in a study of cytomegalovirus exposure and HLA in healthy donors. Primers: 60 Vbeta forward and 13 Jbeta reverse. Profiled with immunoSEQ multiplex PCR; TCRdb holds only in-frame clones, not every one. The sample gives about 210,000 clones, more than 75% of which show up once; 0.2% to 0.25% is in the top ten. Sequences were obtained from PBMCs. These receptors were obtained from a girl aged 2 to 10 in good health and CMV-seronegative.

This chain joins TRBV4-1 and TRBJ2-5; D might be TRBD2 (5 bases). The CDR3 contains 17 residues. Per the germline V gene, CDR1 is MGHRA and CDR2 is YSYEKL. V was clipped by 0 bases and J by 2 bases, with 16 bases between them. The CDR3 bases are TGCGCCAGCAGCCAAGATTTAAAGACTACCTTTCAAGAGACCCAGTACTTC. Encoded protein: CASSQDLKTTFQETQYF.

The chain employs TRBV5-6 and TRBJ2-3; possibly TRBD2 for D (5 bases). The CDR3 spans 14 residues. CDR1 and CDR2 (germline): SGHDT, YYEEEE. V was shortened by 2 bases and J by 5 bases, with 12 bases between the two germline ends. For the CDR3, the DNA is TGTGCCAGCAGCTTCAGCGGCTACGGAGATACGCAGTATTTT. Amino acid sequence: CASSFSGYGDTQYF.

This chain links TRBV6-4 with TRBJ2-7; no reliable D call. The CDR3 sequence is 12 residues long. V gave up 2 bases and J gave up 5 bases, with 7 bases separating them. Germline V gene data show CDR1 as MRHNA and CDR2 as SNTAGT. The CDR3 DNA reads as TGTGCCAGCAGTGACGACACCCACGAGCAGTACTTC. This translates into CASSDDTHEQYF.

In DNA, the CDR3 is TGTGCCTGGAGTGCGGCGCGGGGTATGAATTCACCCCTCCACTTT. Protein sequence: CAWSAARGMNSPLHF. The chain recombines TRBV30 with TRBJ1-6; D not certain. The CDR3 is 15 residues long. Looked up from germline, CDR1 is GTSNPN and CDR2 is SVGIG (reference sequence). Trimming removed 1 base from V and 7 bases from J, with 14 bases in between. Variable domain in full (rest from reference TRBV30 and TRBJ1-6): SQTIHQWPATLVQPVGSPLSLECTVEGTSNPNLYWYRQAAGRGLQLLFYSVGIGQISSEVPQNLSASRPQDRQFILSSKKLLLSDSGFYLCAWSAARGMNSPLHFGNGTRLTVT.

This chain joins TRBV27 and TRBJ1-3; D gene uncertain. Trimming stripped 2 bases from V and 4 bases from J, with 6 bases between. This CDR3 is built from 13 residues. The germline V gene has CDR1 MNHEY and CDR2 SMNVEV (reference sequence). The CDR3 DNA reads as TGTGCCAGCAGTTTAGTGGGCGGAAACACCATATATTTT. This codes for CASSLVGGNTIYF.

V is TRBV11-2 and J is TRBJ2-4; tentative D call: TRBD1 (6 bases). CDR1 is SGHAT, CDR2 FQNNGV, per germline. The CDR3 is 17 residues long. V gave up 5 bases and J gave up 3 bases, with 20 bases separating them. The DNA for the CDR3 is TGTGCCAGCAGCCCTCAGGGGCCGGGCTTCGTCAAAAACATTCAGTACTTC. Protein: CASSPQGPGFVKNIQYF. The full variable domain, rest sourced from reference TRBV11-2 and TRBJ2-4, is EAGVAQSPRYKIIEKRQSVAFWCNPISGHATLYWYQQILGQGPKLLIQFQNNGVVDDSQLPKDRFSAERLKGVDSTLKIQPAKLEDSAVYLCASSPQGPGFVKNIQYFGAGTRLSVL.

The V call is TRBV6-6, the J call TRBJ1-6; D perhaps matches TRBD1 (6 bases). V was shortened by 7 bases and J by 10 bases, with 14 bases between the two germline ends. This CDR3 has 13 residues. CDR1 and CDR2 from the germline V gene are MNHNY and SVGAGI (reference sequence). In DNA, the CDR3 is TGTGCCAGCAAAGGGGGTCCGATATCACCCCTCCACTTT. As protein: CASKGGPISPLHF.

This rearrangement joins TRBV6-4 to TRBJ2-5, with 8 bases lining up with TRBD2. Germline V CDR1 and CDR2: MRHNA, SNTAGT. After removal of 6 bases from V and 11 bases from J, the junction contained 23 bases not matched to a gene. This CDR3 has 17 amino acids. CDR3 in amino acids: CASRGAGGEPPRVSQYF. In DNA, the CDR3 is TGTGCCAGCAGGGGGGCGGGGGGCGAGCCTCCAAGAGTGTCGCAGTACTTC.

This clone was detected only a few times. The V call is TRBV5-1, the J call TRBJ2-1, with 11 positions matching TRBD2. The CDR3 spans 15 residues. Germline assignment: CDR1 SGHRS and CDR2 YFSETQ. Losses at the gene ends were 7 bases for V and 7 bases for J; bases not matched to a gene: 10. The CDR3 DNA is TGCGCCAGCGGGGTAGCGGGAGGGCCGTCTAATGAGCAGTTCTTC. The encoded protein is CASGVAGGPSNEQFF.

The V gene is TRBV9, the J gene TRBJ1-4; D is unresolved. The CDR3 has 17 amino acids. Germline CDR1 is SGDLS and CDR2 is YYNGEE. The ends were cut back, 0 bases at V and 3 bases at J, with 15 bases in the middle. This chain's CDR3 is CASSVGVQASANEKLFF. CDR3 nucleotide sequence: TGTGCCAGCAGCGTAGGGGTTCAGGCGTCGGCTAATGAAAAACTGTTTTTT. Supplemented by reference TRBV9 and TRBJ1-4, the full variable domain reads DSGVTQTPKHLITATGQRVTLRCSPRSGDLSVYWYQQSLDQGLQFLIQYYNGEERAKGNILERFSAQQFPDLHSELNLSSLELGDSALYFCASSVGVQASANEKLFFGSGTQLSVL.

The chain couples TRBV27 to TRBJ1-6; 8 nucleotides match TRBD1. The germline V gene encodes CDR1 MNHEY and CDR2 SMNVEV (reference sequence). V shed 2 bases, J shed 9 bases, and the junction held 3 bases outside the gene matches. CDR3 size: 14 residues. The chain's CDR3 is CASSLGQGFSPLHF. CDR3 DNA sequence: TGTGCCAGCAGTTTAGGACAGGGTTTTTCACCCCTCCACTTT.

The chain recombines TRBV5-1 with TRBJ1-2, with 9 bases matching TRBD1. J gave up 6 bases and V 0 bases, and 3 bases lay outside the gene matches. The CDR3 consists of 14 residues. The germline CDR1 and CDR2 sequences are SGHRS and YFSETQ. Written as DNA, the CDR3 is TGCGCCAGCAGCTTGGCGCGGACAGGGGATGGCTACACCTTC. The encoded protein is CASSLARTGDGYTF.

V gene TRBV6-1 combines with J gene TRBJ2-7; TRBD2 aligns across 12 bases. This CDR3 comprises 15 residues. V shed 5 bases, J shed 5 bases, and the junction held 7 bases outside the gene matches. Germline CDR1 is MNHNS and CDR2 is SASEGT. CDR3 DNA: TGTGCCAGCAGTCCCCGACTAGCGGGAGCCCACGAGCAGTACTTC. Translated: CASSPRLAGAHEQYF.

CDR3 in DNA: TGTGCCAGCAGCTTAGGGGGAGGGCCGATGAAGACCCAGTACTTC. Translation: CASSLGGGPMKTQYF. V and J are TRBV7-2 and TRBJ2-5, with TRBD2 matching over 7 bases. Looked up from germline, CDR1 is SGHTA and CDR2 is FQGNSA. Trimming at V came to 1 base and at J to 6 bases, leaving 8 bases not matched to a gene. This CDR3 contains 15 residues.

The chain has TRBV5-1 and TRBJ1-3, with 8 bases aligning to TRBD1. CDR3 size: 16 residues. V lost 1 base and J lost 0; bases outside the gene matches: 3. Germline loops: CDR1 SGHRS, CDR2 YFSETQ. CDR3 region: CASSLNRGYSGNTIYF. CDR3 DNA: TGCGCCAGCAGCTTGAACAGGGGGTACTCTGGAAACACCATATATTTT.

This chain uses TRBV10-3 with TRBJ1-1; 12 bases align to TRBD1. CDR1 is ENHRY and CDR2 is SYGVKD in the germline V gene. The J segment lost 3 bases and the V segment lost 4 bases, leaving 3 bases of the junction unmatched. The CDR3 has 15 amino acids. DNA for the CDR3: TGTGCCATCAGTGGGGGACAGGGGGCCCACACTGAAGCTTTCTTT. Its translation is CAISGGQGAHTEAFF.

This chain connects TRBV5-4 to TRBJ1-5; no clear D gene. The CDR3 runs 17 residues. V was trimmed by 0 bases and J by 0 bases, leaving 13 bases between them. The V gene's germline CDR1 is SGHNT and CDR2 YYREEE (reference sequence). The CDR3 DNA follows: TGTGCCAGCAGCTTGGCACAGTCTGTTTATAGCAATCAGCCCCAGCATTTT. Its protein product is CASSLAQSVYSNQPQHF. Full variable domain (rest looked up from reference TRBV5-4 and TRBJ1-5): ETGVTQSPTHLIKTRGQQVTLRCSSQSGHNTVSWYQQALGQGPQFIFQYYREEENGRGNFPPRFSGLQFPNYSSELNVNALELDDSALYLCASSLAQSVYSNQPQHFGDGTRLSIL.

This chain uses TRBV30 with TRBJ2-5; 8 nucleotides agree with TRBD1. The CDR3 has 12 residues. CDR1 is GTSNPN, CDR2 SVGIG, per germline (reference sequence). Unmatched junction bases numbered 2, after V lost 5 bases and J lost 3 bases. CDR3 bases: TGTGCCTGGGAGACAGGGGAAGAGACCCAGTACTTC. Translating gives CAWETGEETQYF. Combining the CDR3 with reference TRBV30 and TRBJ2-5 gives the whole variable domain SQTIHQWPATLVQPVGSPLSLECTVEGTSNPNLYWYRQAAGRGLQLLFYSVGIGQISSEVPQNLSASRPQDRQFILSSKKLLLSDSGFYLCAWETGEETQYFGPGTRLLVL.

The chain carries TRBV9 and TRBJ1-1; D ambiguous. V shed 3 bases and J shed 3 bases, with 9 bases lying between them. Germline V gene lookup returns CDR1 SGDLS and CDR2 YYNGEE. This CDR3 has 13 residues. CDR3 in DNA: TGTGCCAGCAGCGCGCGAAGCCACACTGAAGCTTTCTTT. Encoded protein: CASSARSHTEAFF.

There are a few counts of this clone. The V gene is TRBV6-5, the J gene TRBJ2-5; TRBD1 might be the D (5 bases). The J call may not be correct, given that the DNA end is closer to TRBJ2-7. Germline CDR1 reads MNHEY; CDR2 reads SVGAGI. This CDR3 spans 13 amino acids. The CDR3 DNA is TGTGCCAGCAGCCCCCGACAGCCCTACGAGCAGTACTTC. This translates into CASSPRQPYEQYF.

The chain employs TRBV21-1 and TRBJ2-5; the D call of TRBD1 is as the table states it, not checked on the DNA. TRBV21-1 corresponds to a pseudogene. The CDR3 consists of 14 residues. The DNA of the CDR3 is TGTGCCAGCAGCCGTTACGGACAGCAAGAGACCCAGTACTTC. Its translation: CASSRYGQQETQYF.

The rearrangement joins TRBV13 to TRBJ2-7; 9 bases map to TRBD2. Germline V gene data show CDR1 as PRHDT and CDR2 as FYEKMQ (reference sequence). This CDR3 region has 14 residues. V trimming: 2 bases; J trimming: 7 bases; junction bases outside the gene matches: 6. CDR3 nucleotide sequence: TGTGCCAGCAGCTTAAGGCGGGGGGGCCTTGAGCAGTACTTC. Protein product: CASSLRRGGLEQYF.

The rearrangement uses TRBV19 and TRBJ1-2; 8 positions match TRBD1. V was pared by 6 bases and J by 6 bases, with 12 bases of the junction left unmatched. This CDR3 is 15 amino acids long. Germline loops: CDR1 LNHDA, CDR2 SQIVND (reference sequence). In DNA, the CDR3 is TGTGCCAGTAGAAGAGAGACAGGGGACAGGCATGGCTACACCTTC. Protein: CASRRETGDRHGYTF. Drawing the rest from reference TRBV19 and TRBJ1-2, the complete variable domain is DGGITQSPKYLFRKEGQNVTLSCEQNLNHDAMYWYRQDPGQGLRLIYYSQIVNDFQKGDIAEGYSVSREKKESFPLTVTSAQKNPTAFYLCASRRETGDRHGYTFGSGTRLTVV.

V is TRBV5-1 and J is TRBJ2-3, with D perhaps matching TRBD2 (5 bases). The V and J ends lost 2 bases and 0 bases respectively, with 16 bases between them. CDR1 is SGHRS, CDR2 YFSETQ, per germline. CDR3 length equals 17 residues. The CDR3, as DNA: TGCGCCAGCAGCTTCCGGGGAGAGCTTCCTAGCACAGATACGCAGTATTTT. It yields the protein CASSFRGELPSTDTQYF.

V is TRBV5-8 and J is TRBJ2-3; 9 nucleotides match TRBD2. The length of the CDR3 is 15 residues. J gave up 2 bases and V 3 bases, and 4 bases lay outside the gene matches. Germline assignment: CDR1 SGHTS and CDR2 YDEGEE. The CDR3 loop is CASSSLAGPTDTQYF. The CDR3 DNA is TGTGCCAGCAGCTCCCTAGCGGGGCCCACAGATACGCAGTATTTT.

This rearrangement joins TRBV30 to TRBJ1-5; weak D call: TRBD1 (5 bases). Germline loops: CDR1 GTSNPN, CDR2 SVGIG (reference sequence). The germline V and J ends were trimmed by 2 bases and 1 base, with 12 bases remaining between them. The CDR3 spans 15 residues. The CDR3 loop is CAWSMGGVSNQPQHF. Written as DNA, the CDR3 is TGTGCCTGGAGTATGGGAGGGGTCAGCAATCAGCCCCAGCATTTT.

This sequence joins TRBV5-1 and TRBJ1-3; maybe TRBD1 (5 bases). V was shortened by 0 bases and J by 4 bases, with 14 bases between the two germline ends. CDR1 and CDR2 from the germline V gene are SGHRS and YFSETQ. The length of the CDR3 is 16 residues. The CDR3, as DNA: TGCGCCAGCAGCTTGGAACCGGGGGGTTTAGGAAACACCATATATTTT. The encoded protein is CASSLEPGGLGNTIYF.

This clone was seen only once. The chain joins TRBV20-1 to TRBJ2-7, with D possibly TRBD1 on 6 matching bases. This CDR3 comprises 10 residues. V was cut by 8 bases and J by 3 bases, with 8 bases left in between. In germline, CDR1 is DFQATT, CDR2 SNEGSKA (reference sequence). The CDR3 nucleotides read TGCAGTTCACAGGGCTACGAGCAGTACTTC. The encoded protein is CSSQGYEQYF.